This TCR beta chain derives from a study of blood T cell repertoires in COVID-19. Study-wide context: From T cells, B-cell-depleted T cells, or PBMCs came the material, which was cDNA or gDNA.

Clones were read by immunoSEQ multiplex PCR, and TCRdb kept only the in-frame ones, dropping some. Found here are 30,000 to 50,000 clones, about four fifths of them singletons; the top ten hold 13% to 15%. The CDR3 consists of 14 residues. Germline assignment: CDR1 SGHRS and CDR2 YFSETQ. Germline trimming cut 4 bases from V and 14 bases from J; bases unmatched to any gene: 8. Sequences were obtained from peripheral blood. The receptor comes from a man between 45 and 60 years old with active or convalescent COVID-19. The rearrangement uses TRBV5-1 and TRBJ2-3; 15 nucleotides align to TRBD2. CDR3 sequence (DNA): TGCGCCAGCAGCGTAGGGACTAGCGGGGGGCCACCGTATTTT. This translates into CASSVGTSGGPPYF.